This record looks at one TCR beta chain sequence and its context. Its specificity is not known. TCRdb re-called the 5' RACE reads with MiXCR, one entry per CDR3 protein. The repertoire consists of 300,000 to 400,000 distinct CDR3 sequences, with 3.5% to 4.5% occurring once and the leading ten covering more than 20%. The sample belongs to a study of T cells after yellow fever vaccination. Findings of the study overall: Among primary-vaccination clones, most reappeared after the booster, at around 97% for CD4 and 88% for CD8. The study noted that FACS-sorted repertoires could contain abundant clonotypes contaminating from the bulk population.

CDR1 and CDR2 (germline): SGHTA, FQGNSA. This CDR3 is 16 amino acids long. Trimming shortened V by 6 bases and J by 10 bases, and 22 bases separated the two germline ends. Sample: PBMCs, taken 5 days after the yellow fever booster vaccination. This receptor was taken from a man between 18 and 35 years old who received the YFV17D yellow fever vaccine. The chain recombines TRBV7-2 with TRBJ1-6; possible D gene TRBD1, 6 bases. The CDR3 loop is CASRPGGARIGSPLHF. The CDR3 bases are TGTGCCAGCAGGCCGGGGGGGGCCCGGATTGGGTCACCCCTCCACTTT.